Presented here are 18 T cell receptor beta chains from one specimen sequenced in a study of CD8+CD57+ T cells in acquired aplastic anemia. The template used for profiling TCR beta VDJ and CDR3 was genomic DNA. TCRdb analysed the reads with MiXCR anew, one entry per CDR3 protein. The table includes hundreds of thousands of distinct CDR3 sequences, 65% to 80% detected once. The sample was sorted CD4+, CD8+, or CD8+CD57+ T cells (not recorded which) from PBMCs. The receptors shown here come from a human donor in good health, serving as a control.

The chain is built from TRBV20-1 and TRBJ2-7, with TRBD1 matching over 7 bases. Trimming took 4 bases from V and 8 from J; bases not matched to a gene: 11. The germline gives CDR1 DFQATT, CDR2 SNEGSKA (reference sequence). This CDR3 is built from 13 residues. CDR3 residues: CSAKRTGWYKQYF. The CDR3 nucleotides are TGCAGTGCTAAGAGGACAGGATGGTACAAGCAGTACTTC.

This clonotype was observed at least ten times. The chain has TRBV5-1 and TRBJ2-1, with 8 bases fitting TRBD2. The CDR3 totals 16 residues. V lost 0 bases and J lost 4; bases outside the gene matches: 6. Germline values: CDR1 SGHRS, CDR2 YFSETQ. The CDR3 spells CASSLAERGLYNEQFF. The CDR3 DNA follows: TGCGCCAGCAGCTTGGCCGAGCGGGGGCTATACAATGAGCAGTTCTTC.

The genes are TRBV7-2 and TRBJ2-1; no reliable D call. V lost 5 bases, J lost 16 bases, and 27 bases lay in between. Germline CDR1 SGHTA, CDR2 FQGNSA. This CDR3 region has 15 residues. CDR3 coding DNA: TGTGCCAGCAGCATAGTCAAGCCCTCCGCCAATGCTTTCTTCTTC. This codes for CASSIVKPSANAFFF. The full variable domain, with the rest looked up from reference TRBV7-2 and TRBJ2-1, is GAGVSQSPSNKVTEKGKDVELRCDPISGHTALYWYRQSLGQGLEFLIYFQGNSAPDKSGLPSDRFSAERTGGSVSTLTIQRTQQEDSAVYLCASSIVKPSANAFFFGPGTRLTVL.

A remark on this clonotype: This could be a read error, since a much larger clone is one nucleotide away. The rearrangement links TRBV6-5 to TRBJ2-1; TRBD2 might be the D (6 bases). Germline lookup yields CDR1 MNHEY and CDR2 SVGAGI. This CDR3 has 16 residues. The ends were cut back, 7 bases at V and 6 bases at J, with 22 bases in the middle. The CDR3 region has the DNA TGTGCCAGCAATCCGGGACTTAGACCCTCCCTCAATGAGCAGTTCTTC. Its translation: CASNPGLRPSLNEQFF.

The CDR3 nucleotides read TGCAGTGCAGGATGGCTAGCGGGGGGGCACTACAATGAGCAGTTCTTC. Translating it yields CSAGWLAGGHYNEQFF. V is TRBV20-1 and J is TRBJ2-1; 12 nucleotides match TRBD2. The CDR3 runs to 16 residues. Germline CDR1 DFQATT, CDR2 SNEGSKA (reference sequence). V lost 6 bases and J lost 3; bases outside the gene matches: 9.

The chain couples TRBV4-2 to TRBJ2-7; 7 positions match TRBD1. Germline loops: CDR1 LGHNA, CDR2 YNFKEQ. The junction had 20 bases not matched to a gene; V was cut back by 5 bases and J by 7 bases. CDR3 length: 17 amino acids. This CDR3 reads CASSKILTGNPVPEQYF. The DNA of the CDR3 is TGTGCCAGCAGCAAGATCCTGACAGGGAACCCTGTCCCAGAGCAGTACTTC.

This clonotype was observed at least ten times. This chain links TRBV6-5 with TRBJ2-1, with a tentative D call TRBD1 (5 bases). The length of the CDR3 is 13 residues. Germline CDR1 reads MNHEY; CDR2 reads SVGAGI. Trimming pared 5 bases from V and 4 bases from J, leaving 9 bases between. CDR3 nucleotide sequence: TGTGCCAGCAGTCGGACAAAGTACAATGAGCAGTTCTTC. The encoded protein is CASSRTKYNEQFF.

The gene calls are TRBV20-1 and TRBJ2-5, with D possibly matching TRBD1 (7 bases). The CDR3 consists of 14 residues. The germline V gene has CDR1 DFQATT and CDR2 SNEGSKA (reference sequence). V lost 6 bases and J 5 bases, leaving 19 bases between the germline ends. The CDR3 protein is CSAPNRGGVETQYF. Here the CDR3 DNA reads TGCAGTGCCCCGAACAGGGGCGGGGTGGAGACCCAGTACTTC.

Turning to this clonotype: A much more abundant neighbour one base away suggests this may be a read error. The rearrangement uses TRBV9 and TRBJ2-7; 8 bases are a match to TRBD1. The germline V gene has CDR1 SGDLS and CDR2 YYNGEE. The V gene end was trimmed by 4 bases and the J gene end by 7 bases; junction bases not matched to a gene: 16. CDR3 length equals 16 residues. In DNA, the CDR3 is TGTGCCAGCAGCCCTACCGGGGCGACAGGGGAAGGTGAGCAGTACTTC. Translated: CASSPTGATGEGEQYF.

The V and J genes are TRBV20-1 and TRBJ2-1; D remains ambiguous. CDR3 size: 14 residues. Germline V gene data show CDR1 as DFQATT and CDR2 as SNEGSKA (reference sequence). Deletions cut 0 bases from V and 0 bases from J, with 6 bases between. Here the CDR3 reads CSARDQTSYNEQFF. The CDR3 nucleotides are TGCAGTGCTAGAGACCAGACCTCCTACAATGAGCAGTTCTTC.

At least ten counts were recorded for this clonotype. The chain recombines TRBV2 with TRBJ2-2, with TRBD1 as a possible D gene (6 bases). V was shortened by 4 bases and J by 3 bases, with 9 bases between the two germline ends. This CDR3 has 14 residues. The germline gives CDR1 SNHLY, CDR2 FYNNEI. This CDR3 reads CASSVQGDTGELFF. The CDR3 coding sequence is TGTGCCAGCAGTGTACAGGGAGACACCGGGGAGCTGTTTTTT.

The chain uses TRBV6-1 and TRBJ1-1, with D maybe TRBD1 (5 bases). Germline V gene data show CDR1 as MNHNS and CDR2 as SASEGT. V lost 5 bases, J lost 0 bases, and 13 bases lay in between. This CDR3 contains 15 residues. CDR3 region: CASSRRGMVNTEAFF. The CDR3 DNA is TGTGCCAGCAGTAGGCGGGGGATGGTGAACACTGAAGCTTTCTTT.

With respect to this clonotype: The junction departs from the called germline gene at one end, perhaps through a read error. The chain is built from TRBV9 and TRBJ2-2, with D possibly TRBD2 on 7 matching bases. This CDR3 spans 15 amino acids. Germline CDR1 reads SGDLS; CDR2 reads YYNGEE. CDR3 in amino acids: CASSDSAGRGGDLFF. CDR3 DNA sequence: TGTGCCAGCAGCGACTCAGCAGGTAGGGGGGGGGATCTGTTTTTT.

This clonotype was found many times. The chain carries TRBV5-6 and TRBJ2-5; D perhaps matches TRBD2 (6 bases). With 1 base removed from V and 4 bases from J, the gap between germline ends came to 11 bases. CDR3 length: 14 amino acids. CDR1 and CDR2 from the germline V gene are SGHDT and YYEEEE. The DNA of the CDR3 is TGTGCCAGCAGCTTGCCGGGGGTCCGAGAGACCCAGTACTTC. Encoded protein: CASSLPGVRETQYF.

About this clonotype itself: The junction shows a germline mismatch at one end, possibly a read error. This chain uses TRBV24-1 with TRBJ2-1, with 13 bases identical to TRBD2. CDR3 length: 14 residues. CDR1 is KGHDR, CDR2 SFDVKD, per germline. CDR3 sequence: CATQGLAGSNEQFF. The CDR3 DNA reads TGCGCCACCCAGGGACTAGCGGGGAGCAATGAGCAGTTCTTC.

Note on this clonotype: At one end the junction does not follow the germline gene, possibly because of a read error. The chain recombines TRBV7-3 with TRBJ2-5; D tentatively fits TRBD1 or TRBD2 (5 bases each). The CDR3 has 14 amino acids. Per the germline V gene, CDR1 is SGHTA and CDR2 is FQGTGA. The chain's CDR3 is CASSIGAPTSSTSF. The CDR3 DNA reads as TGTGCCAGCAGCATCGGGGCCCCTACGAGCAGCACTTCGTTC.

This clonotype was observed at least ten times. The genes are TRBV5-1 and TRBJ2-2; TRBD1 agrees at 7 bases. CDR1 and CDR2 from the germline V gene are SGHRS and YFSETQ. Unmatched junction bases numbered 4, after V lost 0 bases and J lost 5 bases. The CDR3 totals 15 residues. CDR3 loop: CASSLVGQSTGELFF. DNA for the CDR3: TGCGCCAGCAGCTTGGTGGGACAGTCTACCGGGGAGCTGTTTTTT.

The chain links TRBV2 to TRBJ2-7; a weak D match, TRBD1 (6 bases). V was pared by 1 base and J by 3 bases, with 7 bases between. CDR3 length: 13 amino acids. Germline assignment: CDR1 SNHLY and CDR2 FYNNEI. The CDR3 region has the DNA TGTGCCAGCAGTGAAGAGGACAGCTACGAGCAGTACTTC. It encodes CASSEEDSYEQYF.